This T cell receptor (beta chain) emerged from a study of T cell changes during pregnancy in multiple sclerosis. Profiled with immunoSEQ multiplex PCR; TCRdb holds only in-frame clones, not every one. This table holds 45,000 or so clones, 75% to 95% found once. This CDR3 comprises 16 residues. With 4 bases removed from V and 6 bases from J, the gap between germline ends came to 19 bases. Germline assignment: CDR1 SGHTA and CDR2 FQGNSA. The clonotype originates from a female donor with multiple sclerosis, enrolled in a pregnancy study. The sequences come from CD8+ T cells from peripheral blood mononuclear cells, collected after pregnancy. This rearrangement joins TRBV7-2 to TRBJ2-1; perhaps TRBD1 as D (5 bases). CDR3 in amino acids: CASSSILYGRGNEQFF. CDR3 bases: TGTGCCAGCAGCTCGATCCTCTACGGTAGGGGCAATGAGCAGTTCTTC.